One sample yielded the 6 T cell receptor beta chains listed below, sequenced in a study of quantifying T cell responses using KT2 cells. About the study: RNA was reverse transcribed with TCR alpha and beta constant-region primers.

A single-stranded UMI oligo with SP2 sequence was ligated to cDNA 3' ends. The first PCR ran 3 to 5 cycles with an equimolar RC1.1 and RC1.2 beta primer mix. TCRdb re-called the UMI-ligation and nested PCR reads through MiXCR, storing one row per CDR3 protein. Here the sample spans tens of thousands of distinct CDR3 sequences, 6% to 8% being singletons. The sequencing sample was made of PBMCs spiked with cells of the T cell clone KT2. These receptors came from a human donor.

This clonotype has at least ten counts. The chain employs TRBV5-3 and TRBJ2-7; D is perhaps TRBD2 (5 bases). TRBV5-3 has ORF status, its function being uncertain. The CDR3 totals 14 residues. Trimming stripped 0 bases from V and 3 bases from J, with 10 bases between. The CDR3 here is CARSLEDSDYEQYF. CDR3 in DNA: TGTGCCAGAAGCTTGGAGGACTCCGACTACGAGCAGTACTTC.

This clonotype was detected many times. The chain joins TRBV4-1 to TRBJ2-7; 13 positions agree with TRBD2. The germline V gene has CDR1 MGHRA and CDR2 YSYEKL. The J segment lost 5 bases and the V segment lost 0 bases, leaving 4 bases of the junction unmatched. CDR3 length equals 16 residues. Written as DNA, the CDR3 is TGCGCCAGCAGCCAAGAACGTGGGACTAGCGGGGACGAGCAGTACTTC. Amino acid sequence: CASSQERGTSGDEQYF.

The sample holds a few counts of this clonotype. V usage is TRBV7-3 and J usage is TRBJ2-1; the match to TRBD2 covers 10 bases. Looked up from germline, CDR1 is SGHTA and CDR2 is FQGTGA. The CDR3 length is 16 residues. The ends lost 0 bases at V and 4 bases at J; junction bases unmatched: 3. CDR3 coding DNA: TGTGCCAGCAGCTTAACGGGAGCGGGAGGGTACAATGAGCAGTTCTTC. This gives the protein CASSLTGAGGYNEQFF. The whole variable domain, remainder taken from reference TRBV7-3 and TRBJ2-1, is GAGVSQTPSNKVTEKGKYVELRCDPISGHTALYWYRQSLGQGPEFLIYFQGTGAADDSGLPNDRFFAVRPEGSVSTLKIQRTERGDSAVYLCASSLTGAGGYNEQFFGPGTRLTVL.

This rearrangement joins TRBV5-1 to TRBJ2-7; D is perhaps TRBD1 (6 bases). This CDR3 contains 14 residues. V was shortened by 1 base and J by 3 bases, with 11 bases between the two germline ends. The germline CDR1 and CDR2 sequences are SGHRS and YFSETQ. The CDR3, as DNA: TGCGCCAGCAGCTTGTCAGGGGCCGTCTACGAGCAGTACTTC. Protein product: CASSLSGAVYEQYF.

This clonotype was detected many times. Here the CDR3 reads CASSPAPGQGNTEAFF. CDR3 in DNA: TGTGCCAGCAGTCCAGCACCGGGACAGGGGAACACTGAAGCTTTCTTT. The J gene is TRBJ1-1, the V gene TRBV12-3 or TRBV12-4; 9 nucleotides align to TRBD1. The trim removed 5 bases at V and 1 base at J, leaving 8 bases unmatched. This CDR3 is 16 amino acids long.

In its sample, this clonotype was seen many times. The chain couples TRBV11-2 to TRBJ2-7; perhaps D is TRBD1 or TRBD2 (5 bases each). V lost 4 bases to trimming and J lost 1 base, with 17 bases between them. CDR1 is SGHAT, CDR2 FQNNGV, per germline. This CDR3 is 16 amino acids long. CDR3 sequence: CASSSLKGRTSYEQYF. The CDR3 DNA is TGTGCCAGCAGCTCATTAAAGGGACGGACTTCCTACGAGCAGTACTTC.